These 6 T cell receptor beta chains were sequenced from one sample in a study of T cells after yellow fever vaccination. One entry per CDR3 protein, called by TCRdb with MiXCR from the 5' RACE reads. This table has approximately 27,000 distinct CDR3 sequences, 4.5% to 6% appearing once. The source material was PBMCs, either bulk or a sorted T-cell subset (CD4+, CD8+, memory, or dextramer-sorted; not recorded which), sampled 15 days after the yellow fever booster vaccination. These receptors all stem from a man aged 25 to 45 who received the YFV17D yellow fever vaccine.

This clonotype was observed at least ten times. This rearrangement joins TRBV6-2 or TRBV6-3 to TRBJ2-1; D not resolved. The CDR3 length is 17 residues. The germline gives CDR1 MNHEY, CDR2 SVGEGT. The V and J ends lost 4 bases and 0 bases respectively, with 16 bases between them. CDR3 region: CASSFVKWRSSYNEQFF. CDR3 in DNA: TGTGCCAGCAGTTTTGTGAAGTGGCGGAGCTCCTACAATGAGCAGTTCTTC.

This clonotype has a count of ten or more. The rearrangement links TRBV7-2 to TRBJ2-5; D unclear. This CDR3 is 11 amino acids long. The germline V and J ends were trimmed by 3 bases and 5 bases, with 4 bases remaining between them. The germline V gene has CDR1 SGHTA and CDR2 FQGNSA. The CDR3 nucleotides are TGTGCCAGCAGCTTTACGGAGACCCAGTACTTC. This translates into CASSFTETQYF.

This clonotype was found many times. The DNA for the CDR3 is TGTGCCATCAAGGCGGGAGGGTACAATGAGCAGTTCTTC. This codes for CAIKAGGYNEQFF. This chain joins TRBV10-3 and TRBJ2-1; 9 bases map to TRBD2. The CDR3 covers 13 residues. The germline V gene encodes CDR1 ENHRY and CDR2 SYGVKD. V shed 7 bases and J 4 bases; nucleotides not matched to a gene: 2.

This clonotype came up many times. The rearrangement uses TRBV3-1 and TRBJ1-5; no clear D. V dropped 4 bases and J dropped 2 bases, with 12 bases sitting between them. CDR3 length equals 15 residues. Germline V lookup: CDR1 LGHDT, CDR2 YNNKEL (reference sequence). The CDR3 reads CASSPSTGGNQPQHF. Here the CDR3 DNA reads TGTGCCAGCAGCCCCTCGACCGGAGGCAATCAGCCCCAGCATTTT.

This clonotype was seen many times. The rearrangement joins TRBV11-2 to TRBJ1-6; 7 bases are shared with TRBD1. Germline loops: CDR1 SGHAT, CDR2 FQNNGV. V dropped 5 bases and J dropped 9; count of bases not matched to a gene: 7. The CDR3 has 14 amino acids. CDR3 sequence: CASSLGAGGSPLHF. The CDR3 DNA is TGTGCCAGCAGCCTCGGGGCAGGGGGTTCACCCCTCCACTTT. The full variable domain, its missing parts supplied by reference TRBV11-2 and TRBJ1-6, is EAGVAQSPRYKIIEKRQSVAFWCNPISGHATLYWYQQILGQGPKLLIQFQNNGVVDDSQLPKDRFSAERLKGVDSTLKIQPAKLEDSAVYLCASSLGAGGSPLHFGNGTRLTVT.

The V and J genes are TRBV12-3 or TRBV12-4 and TRBJ2-3; D is tentatively TRBD1 or TRBD2 (5 bases each). The CDR3 runs 14 residues. The DNA of the CDR3 is TGTACCCGCAGTTTCAGGGTCGGGGCAGATACGCAGTATTTT. Translated, it gives CTRSFRVGADTQYF.